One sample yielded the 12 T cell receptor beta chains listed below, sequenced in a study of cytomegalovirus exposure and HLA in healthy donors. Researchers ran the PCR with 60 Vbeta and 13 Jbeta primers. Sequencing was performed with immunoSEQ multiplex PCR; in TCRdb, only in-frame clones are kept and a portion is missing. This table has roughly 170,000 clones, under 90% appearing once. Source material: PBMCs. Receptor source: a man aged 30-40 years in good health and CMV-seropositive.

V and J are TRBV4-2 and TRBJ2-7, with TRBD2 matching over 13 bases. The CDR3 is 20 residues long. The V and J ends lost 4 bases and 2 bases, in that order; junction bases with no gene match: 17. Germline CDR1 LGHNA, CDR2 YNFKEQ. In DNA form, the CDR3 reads TGTGCCAGCAGCCCGCAAGATGGTAAGACTAGCGGGGGGTACCCCTACGAGCAGTACTTC. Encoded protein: CASSPQDGKTSGGYPYEQYF.

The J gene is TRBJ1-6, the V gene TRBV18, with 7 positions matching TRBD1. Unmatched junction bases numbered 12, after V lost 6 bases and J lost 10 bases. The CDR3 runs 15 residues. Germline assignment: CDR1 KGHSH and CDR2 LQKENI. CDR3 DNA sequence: TGTGCCAGCTCCCCAAGGACAGGAGGTGGATCACCCCTCCACTTT. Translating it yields CASSPRTGGGSPLHF. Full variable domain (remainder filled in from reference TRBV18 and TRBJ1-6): NAGVMQNPRHLVRRRGQEARLRCSPMKGHSHVYWYRQLPEEGLKFMVYLQKENIIDESGMPKERFSAEFPKEGPSILRIQQVVRGDSAAYFCASSPRTGGGSPLHFGNGTRLTVT.

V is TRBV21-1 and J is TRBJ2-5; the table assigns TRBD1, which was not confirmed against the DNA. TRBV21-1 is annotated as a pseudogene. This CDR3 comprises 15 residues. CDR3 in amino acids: CASSNKAGTQETQYF. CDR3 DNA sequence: TGTGCCAGCAGCAATAAGGCAGGTACCCAAGAGACCCAGTACTTC.

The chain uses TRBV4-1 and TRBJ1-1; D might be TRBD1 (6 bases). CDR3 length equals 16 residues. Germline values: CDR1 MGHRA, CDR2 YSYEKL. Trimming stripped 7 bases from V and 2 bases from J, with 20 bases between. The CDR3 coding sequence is TGCGCCAGCATGGACATCCAAACAGGGAAAAACACTGAAGCTTTCTTT. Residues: CASMDIQTGKNTEAFF.

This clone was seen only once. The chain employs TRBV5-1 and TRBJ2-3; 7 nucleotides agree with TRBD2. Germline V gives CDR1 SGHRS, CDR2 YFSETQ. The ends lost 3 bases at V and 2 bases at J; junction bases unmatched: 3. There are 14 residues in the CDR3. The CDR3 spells CASSSGLSTDTQYF. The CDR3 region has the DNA TGCGCCAGCAGCTCGGGACTATCCACAGATACGCAGTATTTT.

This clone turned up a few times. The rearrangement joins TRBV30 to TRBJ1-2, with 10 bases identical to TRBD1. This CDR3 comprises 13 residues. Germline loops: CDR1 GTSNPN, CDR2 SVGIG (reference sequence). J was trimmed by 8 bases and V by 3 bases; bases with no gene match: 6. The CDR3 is CAWRGTGVGGYTF. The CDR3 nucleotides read TGTGCCTGGAGGGGGACAGGGGTCGGAGGCTACACCTTC.

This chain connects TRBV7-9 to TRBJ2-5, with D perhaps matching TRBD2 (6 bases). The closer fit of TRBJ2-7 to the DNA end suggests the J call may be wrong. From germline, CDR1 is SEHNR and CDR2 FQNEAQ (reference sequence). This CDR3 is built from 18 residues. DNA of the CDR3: TGTGCCAGCAGCCACCCCAGAACTAGTGTGGGAGGTATCTACGAGCAGTACTTC. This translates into CASSHPRTSVGGIYEQYF.

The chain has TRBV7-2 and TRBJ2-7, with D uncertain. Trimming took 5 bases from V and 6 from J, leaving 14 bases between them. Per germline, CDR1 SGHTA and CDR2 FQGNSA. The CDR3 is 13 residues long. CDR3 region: CASSPPSPFEQYF. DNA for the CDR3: TGTGCCAGCAGCCCCCCCTCCCCCTTCGAGCAGTACTTC.

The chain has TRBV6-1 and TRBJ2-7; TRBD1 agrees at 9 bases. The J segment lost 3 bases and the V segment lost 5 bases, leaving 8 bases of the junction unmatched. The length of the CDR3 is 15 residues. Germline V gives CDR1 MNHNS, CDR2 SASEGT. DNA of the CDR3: TGTGCCAGCAGTTCTCCCGGGACAGGGATCTACGAGCAGTACTTC. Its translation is CASSSPGTGIYEQYF.

DNA for the CDR3: TGCGCCAGCAGCCAAGATCTTTCTCTAGCGGGCGAGCAGTACTTC. It specifies CASSQDLSLAGEQYF. The rearrangement links TRBV4-1 to TRBJ2-7; 8 bases are shared with TRBD2. CDR3 size: 15 residues. J lost 6 bases, V lost 0 bases, and 7 bases had no gene match. Germline CDR1 is MGHRA and CDR2 is YSYEKL.

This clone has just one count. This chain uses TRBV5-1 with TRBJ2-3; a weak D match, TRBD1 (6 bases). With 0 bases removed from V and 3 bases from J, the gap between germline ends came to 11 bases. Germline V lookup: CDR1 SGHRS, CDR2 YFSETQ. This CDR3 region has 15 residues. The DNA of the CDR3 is TGCGCCAGCAGCTTGGTGGCAGGGGTGACAGATACGCAGTATTTT. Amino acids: CASSLVAGVTDTQYF.

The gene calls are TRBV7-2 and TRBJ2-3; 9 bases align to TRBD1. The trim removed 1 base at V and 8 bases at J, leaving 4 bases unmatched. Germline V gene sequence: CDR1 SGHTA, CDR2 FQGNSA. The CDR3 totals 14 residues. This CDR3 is CASSLGTGVGTQYF. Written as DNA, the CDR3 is TGTGCCAGCAGCTTAGGGACAGGGGTGGGTACGCAGTATTTT.